A single sample gave rise to the 12 T cell receptor beta chains below, sequenced in a study of identifying expanded T cells in peripheral blood. Generated by immunoSEQ multiplex PCR, the TCRdb table keeps only in-frame clones and is missing some. The table records 95,000 to 100,000 clones, around 90% of them present only once. Sequenced input: blood. These receptors were obtained from a person aged 18 to 70 in good health.

The J gene is TRBJ1-6, the V gene TRBV11-2; D ambiguous. Germline lookup yields CDR1 SGHAT and CDR2 FQNNGV. This CDR3 is built from 14 residues. V was shortened by 4 bases and J by 10 bases, with 14 bases between the two germline ends. In nucleotides, the CDR3 is TGTGCCAGCAGCTGGGGTACTAGTCAGTCACCCCTCCACTTT. Amino acids: CASSWGTSQSPLHF.

This clone was observed a handful of times. This sequence joins TRBV30 and TRBJ1-5, with a weak D call TRBD1 (5 bases). The CDR3 is 14 amino acids. V was shortened by 3 bases and J by 0 bases, with 9 bases between the two germline ends. CDR1 and CDR2 from the germline V gene are GTSNPN and SVGIG (reference sequence). This chain's CDR3 is CAWRGPYSNQPQHF. CDR3 bases: TGTGCCTGGAGGGGACCCTATAGCAATCAGCCCCAGCATTTT.

The chain combines TRBV7-2 with TRBJ2-7; 12 bases align to TRBD1. The CDR3 extends over 15 amino acids. Germline V lookup: CDR1 SGHTA, CDR2 FQGNSA. V trimming: 4 bases; J trimming: 10 bases; junction bases outside the gene matches: 11. The CDR3 DNA reads TGTGCCAGCAGCTCCACCGGGACAGGGGGCACCCAACAGTACTTC. Its translation is CASSSTGTGGTQQYF.

The chain employs TRBV10-2 and TRBJ2-7; no clear D gene. The CDR3 totals 15 residues. With 2 bases removed from V and 0 bases from J, the gap between germline ends came to 11 bases. Germline V gene sequence: CDR1 WSHSY, CDR2 SAAADI. The CDR3 DNA is TGCGCCAGCAGTGAGCGTCCGGGTCCCTCCTACGAGCAGTACTTC. This codes for CASSERPGPSYEQYF.

V and J are TRBV5-6 and TRBJ1-4; D ambiguous. Germline CDR1 SGHDT, CDR2 YYEEEE. The length of the CDR3 is 13 residues. Deletions cut 4 bases from V and 11 bases from J, with 15 bases between. The CDR3 loop reads CASSRALTSKLFF. CDR3 DNA sequence: TGTGCCAGCAGCAGGGCCTTGACTTCGAAACTGTTTTTT. The full variable domain, completed using reference TRBV5-6 and TRBJ1-4, is DAGVTQSPTHLIKTRGQQVTLRCSPKSGHDTVSWYQQALGQGPQFIFQYYEEEERQRGNFPDRFSGHQFPNYSSELNVNALLLGDSALYLCASSRALTSKLFFGSGTQLSVL.

The chain joins TRBV29-1 to TRBJ2-7; tentatively, D is TRBD1 (6 bases). Looked up from germline, CDR1 is SQVTM and CDR2 is ANQGSEA. The CDR3 spans 14 residues. V was shortened by 7 bases and J by 2 bases, with 18 bases between the two germline ends. The CDR3 DNA sequence: TGCAGCGCCCTGGACAGCGAGCTTACCTACGAGCAGTACTTC. It translates to CSALDSELTYEQYF.

The chain links TRBV9 to TRBJ1-2; D unresolved. Germline CDR1 SGDLS, CDR2 YYNGEE. V shed 4 bases and J shed 1 base, with 17 bases lying between them. This CDR3 is 16 amino acids long. CDR3 sequence: CASSSSEGRFNYGYTF. The CDR3 nucleotides are TGTGCCAGCAGCAGTTCGGAGGGCCGGTTTAACTATGGCTACACCTTC.

The rearrangement uses TRBV6-5 and TRBJ2-1; D is unresolved. CDR3 length equals 14 residues. Per the germline V gene, CDR1 is MNHEY and CDR2 is SVGAGI. Deletions cut 5 bases from V and 0 bases from J, with 8 bases between. CDR3 bases: TGTGCCAGCAGTCCTTTCGGCTCCTACAATGAGCAGTTCTTC. Its protein is CASSPFGSYNEQFF.

The rearrangement links TRBV11-2 to TRBJ1-2, with a weak D call TRBD1 (6 bases). From germline, CDR1 is SGHAT and CDR2 FQNNGV. Trimming left V 0 bases short and J 2 bases short, with 10 bases between. The CDR3 contains 15 residues. The CDR3 reads CASSLDPDRNYGYTF. The CDR3 region has the DNA TGTGCCAGCAGCTTAGATCCCGACAGGAACTATGGCTACACCTTC.

The chain links TRBV5-4 to TRBJ1-2; no firm D call. CDR1 SGHNT and CDR2 YYREEE come from the germline V gene (reference sequence). V was shortened by 3 bases and J by 6 bases, with 21 bases between the two germline ends. The CDR3 contains 16 residues. CDR3 nucleotides: TGTGCCAGCAGCTGGGATATGGCATCCTCCTCGAATGGCTACACCTTC. Encoded protein: CASSWDMASSSNGYTF.

J is TRBJ2-5 and V is TRBV9, with D possibly matching TRBD1 (5 bases). The V end lost 2 bases, the J end lost 1 base, and 15 bases lay between the germline ends. Germline V gene sequence: CDR1 SGDLS, CDR2 YYNGEE. This CDR3 has 16 residues. CDR3 sequence (DNA): TGTGCCAGCAGCGTCAGTAGCTCAAGGGGCCAAGAGACCCAGTACTTC. This encodes CASSVSSSRGQETQYF.

The chain uses TRBV25-1 and TRBJ2-1; D remains ambiguous. Germline lookup yields CDR1 MGHDK and CDR2 SYGVNS. V dropped 0 bases and J dropped 2 bases, with 5 bases sitting between them. The CDR3 spans 14 residues. The CDR3 DNA sequence: TGTGCCAGCAGTGAATATATTACCTACAATGAGCAGTTCTTC. Protein product: CASSEYITYNEQFF.